In its sample, the clone carrying this T cell receptor (beta chain) was seen a few times. The antigen remains undetermined. Germline CDR1 is MNHEY and CDR2 is SMNVEV (reference sequence). J lost 7 bases, V lost 3 bases, and 6 bases had no gene match. This CDR3 comprises 14 residues. RNA transcripts gave rise to amplified TCR beta CDR3 regions. HTBI primers were the set used in a first-round RT-PCR of the TCR CDR3. TCRdb processed the multiplex PCR reads anew with MiXCR; each CDR3 protein has one entry. The top ten clones hold about 8.3% of a sample with about 610,000 distinct CDR3 sequences, about 43% of them seen once. Patients aged 18 to 65 with hyperthyroidism were newly diagnosed, with duration under 2 months. This sample was taken from a study of T cells in Graves' hyperthyroidism and ophthalmopathy. Study outcomes and limitations: A model of 13 V-J features distinguished ophthalmopathy from stable hyperthyroidism.

V gene TRBV27 combines with J gene TRBJ1-5, with TRBD1 matching 7 bases. This receptor was identified in a woman aged 18-29 years with Graves' hyperthyroidism. The sequencing sample was made of peripheral blood or thyroid tissue (not recorded which). The CDR3 here is CASSLQGERQPQHF. CDR3 DNA sequence: TGTGCCAGCAGTTTGCAGGGGGAAAGACAGCCCCAGCATTTT.